The 32 T cell receptor beta chains reported below all come from one sample, sequenced in a study of PD-1 blockade in classical Hodgkin lymphoma. This table comes from immunoSEQ multiplex PCR, and its TCRdb copy is limited to in-frame clones, with some not included. Seen here are 25,000 to 35,000 clones, 85% observed once, and the top ten hold 2.4%. Brentuximab vedotin exposure varied, and every patient relapsed after autologous stem cell transplantation. Magnetic negative selection was used to purify CD4+ T cells from PBMCs that had been thawed. The input for sequencing was CD4+ T cells from blood, taken at baseline. The receptors shown here come from a human donor with classical Hodgkin lymphoma.

CDR3 DNA sequence: TGTGCCAGCAGTTTTGAAGGAAACTATGGCTACACCTTC. It is translated as CASSFEGNYGYTF. The gene calls are TRBV27 and TRBJ1-2; D ambiguous. This CDR3 has 13 amino acids. Trimming stripped 3 bases from V and 2 bases from J, with 7 bases between. Germline assignment: CDR1 MNHEY and CDR2 SMNVEV (reference sequence).

The chain carries TRBV28 and TRBJ2-1; D gene ambiguous. Germline CDR1 and CDR2: MDHEN and SYDVKM. The CDR3 runs to 12 residues. V dropped 6 bases and J dropped 10 bases, with 13 bases sitting between them. The CDR3 region is CASSAQSPEQFF. The DNA of the CDR3 is TGTGCCAGCAGCGCCCAATCTCCCGAGCAGTTCTTC.

The V call is TRBV7-9, the J call TRBJ2-3, with TRBD2 matching 10 bases. The CDR3 is 18 amino acids. J was trimmed by 5 bases and V by 1 base; bases with no gene match: 12. Germline CDR1 and CDR2: SEHNR and FQNEAQ (reference sequence). The CDR3 nucleotides are TGTGCCAGCAGCTTAGGATCCGGGGTGGTAGCGGGAGGAGATACGCAGTATTTT. It specifies CASSLGSGVVAGGDTQYF.

The gene calls are TRBV2 and TRBJ2-1; the D gene is possibly TRBD1 (6 bases). Trimming removed 0 bases from V and 4 bases from J, with 13 bases in between. This CDR3 spans 16 amino acids. Germline V gene data show CDR1 as SNHLY and CDR2 as FYNNEI. Written as DNA, the CDR3 is TGTGCCAGCAGTGAAGCGTTGGACAGACCTTACAATGAGCAGTTCTTC. It is translated as CASSEALDRPYNEQFF. Drawing the rest from reference TRBV2 and TRBJ2-1, the complete variable domain is EPEVTQTPSHQVTQMGQEVILRCVPISNHLYFYWYRQILGQKVEFLVSFYNNEISEKSEIFDDQFSVERPDGSNFTLKIRSTKLEDSAMYFCASSEALDRPYNEQFFGPGTRLTVL.

This clone appeared once. This chain joins TRBV5-1 and TRBJ1-5, with a possible D match to TRBD1 (6 bases). Trimming shortened V by 4 bases and J by 4 bases, and 12 bases separated the two germline ends. Germline CDR1 SGHRS, CDR2 YFSETQ. CDR3 length: 14 amino acids. The CDR3: CASSGGQPNQPQHF. CDR3 bases: TGCGCCAGCAGCGGGGGACAACCTAATCAGCCCCAGCATTTT.

The table lists this clone with a count of one. The rearrangement uses TRBV7-2 and TRBJ2-7; perhaps TRBD2 as D (6 bases). The length of the CDR3 is 15 residues. V lost 5 bases to trimming and J lost 3 bases, with 17 bases between them. Per germline, CDR1 SGHTA and CDR2 FQGNSA. CDR3 bases: TGTGCCAGCAGCCCCGTGGGCGGGATGAACTACGAGCAGTACTTC. Translating it yields CASSPVGGMNYEQYF.

This clone was counted a few times. This sample also contains other DNA sequences that code for the same CDR3. Written as DNA, the CDR3 is TGTGCCAGCAGCTTAGGGTTTAATCAGCCCCAGCATTTT. It specifies CASSLGFNQPQHF. The rearrangement uses TRBV11-2 and TRBJ1-5; D is undetermined. V was shortened by 1 base and J by 4 bases, with 5 bases between the two germline ends. Per germline, CDR1 SGHAT and CDR2 FQNNGV. The CDR3 extends over 13 amino acids.

This chain uses TRBV29-1 with TRBJ2-7; TRBD1 is a possible D gene (5 bases). The germline gives CDR1 SQVTM, CDR2 ANQGSEA. V was cut by 1 base and J by 3 bases, with 10 bases left in between. CDR3 size: 13 residues. The CDR3 nucleotides are TGCAGCGTTGAAGGCGACAGAAACTACGAGCAGTACTTC. It yields the protein CSVEGDRNYEQYF.

The chain carries TRBV19 and TRBJ1-1; no clear D gene. The CDR3 length is 14 residues. The V end was cut by 5 bases, the J end by 0 bases, with 10 bases between. The germline CDR1 and CDR2 sequences are LNHDA and SQIVND (reference sequence). The CDR3 spells CASSRLTMNTEAFF. CDR3 DNA: TGTGCCAGTAGTCGGCTCACGATGAACACTGAAGCTTTCTTT.

The CDR3 region is CASSLQTGGYEQYF. The CDR3 DNA sequence: TGTGCCAGCTCACTCCAGACAGGGGGTTACGAGCAGTACTTC. The chain couples TRBV18 to TRBJ2-7, with 9 bases fitting TRBD1. The ends lost 4 bases at V and 4 bases at J; junction bases unmatched: 5. The CDR3 extends over 14 amino acids. CDR1 is KGHSH and CDR2 is LQKENI in the germline V gene.

This chain connects TRBV18 to TRBJ1-1; D gene unclear. This CDR3 spans 17 amino acids. The germline V and J ends were trimmed by 2 bases and 0 bases, with 16 bases remaining between them. Germline CDR1 KGHSH, CDR2 LQKENI. CDR3: CASSPGISYGMNTEAFF. DNA of the CDR3: TGTGCCAGCTCACCAGGAATAAGTTATGGGATGAACACTGAAGCTTTCTTT.

The chain uses TRBV5-1 and TRBJ1-1; a possible D gene is TRBD1 (5 bases). The ends were cut back, 0 bases at V and 2 bases at J, with 20 bases in the middle. CDR3 length: 18 residues. Looked up from germline, CDR1 is SGHRS and CDR2 is YFSETQ. CDR3 sequence: CASSLEGRRKNLNTEAFF. CDR3 coding DNA: TGCGCCAGCAGCTTGGAGGGGCGCAGGAAAAATCTCAACACTGAAGCTTTCTTT.

There are a few counts of this clone. The chain uses TRBV19 and TRBJ1-2, with D unclear. Germline V gives CDR1 LNHDA, CDR2 SQIVND (reference sequence). The V gene lost 5 bases and the J gene lost 1 base, with 11 bases spanning the gap. The length of the CDR3 is 14 residues. The CDR3 protein is CASSFINSNYGYTF. The CDR3 nucleotides read TGTGCCAGTAGTTTTATTAACAGTAACTATGGCTACACCTTC.

The chain employs TRBV5-6 and TRBJ1-2; weak D call: TRBD1 (6 bases). Germline assignment: CDR1 SGHDT and CDR2 YYEEEE. The CDR3 has 14 residues. V lost 5 bases and J 5 bases, leaving 16 bases between the germline ends. The chain's CDR3 is CASRWEDGQYGYTF. CDR3 nucleotide sequence: TGTGCCAGCAGGTGGGAGGACGGACAGTATGGCTACACCTTC. The full variable domain, rest sourced from reference TRBV5-6 and TRBJ1-2, is DAGVTQSPTHLIKTRGQQVTLRCSPKSGHDTVSWYQQALGQGPQFIFQYYEEEERQRGNFPDRFSGHQFPNYSSELNVNALLLGDSALYLCASRWEDGQYGYTFGSGTRLTVV.

The chain carries TRBV28 and TRBJ1-2, with 8 bases matching TRBD1. Germline V gene lookup returns CDR1 MDHEN and CDR2 SYDVKM. The V gene end was trimmed by 0 bases and the J gene end by 8 bases; junction bases not matched to a gene: 11. The CDR3 spans 16 residues. CDR3 sequence reads: CASSLWDRVERLGYTF. The CDR3 nucleotides read TGTGCCAGCAGTTTATGGGACAGGGTCGAGAGGCTCGGCTACACCTTC.

The chain carries TRBV6-1 and TRBJ1-2; D is uncertain. Germline V lookup: CDR1 MNHNS, CDR2 SASEGT. The CDR3 length is 13 residues. V lost 5 bases to trimming and J lost 6 bases, with 13 bases between them. The CDR3 loop reads CASSTWSTDGYTF. For the CDR3, the DNA is TGTGCCAGCAGTACCTGGTCGACGGATGGCTACACCTTC.

This clone was seen only once. The CDR3 is CASSSPRQGNTEAFF. CDR3 sequence (DNA): TGTGCCAGCAGCTCACCCCGTCAGGGGAACACTGAAGCTTTCTTT. The V gene is TRBV9, the J gene TRBJ1-1, with D maybe TRBD1 (5 bases). V was clipped by 4 bases and J by 1 base, with 14 bases between them. The CDR3 contains 15 residues. Germline lookup yields CDR1 SGDLS and CDR2 YYNGEE. Full variable domain (remainder filled in from reference TRBV9 and TRBJ1-1): DSGVTQTPKHLITATGQRVTLRCSPRSGDLSVYWYQQSLDQGLQFLIQYYNGEERAKGNILERFSAQQFPDLHSELNLSSLELGDSALYFCASSSPRQGNTEAFFGQGTRLTVV.

The chain couples TRBV2 to TRBJ1-4, with D unclear. This CDR3 has 15 amino acids. Trimming removed 4 bases from V and 0 bases from J, with 9 bases in between. Germline CDR1 reads SNHLY; CDR2 reads FYNNEI. The CDR3 sequence is CASSARGATNEKLFF. Written as DNA, the CDR3 is TGTGCCAGCAGTGCCCGAGGTGCAACTAATGAAAAACTGTTTTTT.

This clone was recorded a few times. The V and J genes are TRBV5-4 and TRBJ1-2; D is uncertain. V was trimmed by 4 bases and J by 8 bases, leaving 18 bases between them. This CDR3 is 14 amino acids long. Germline-derived CDR1 and CDR2 are SGHNT and YYREEE (reference sequence). This CDR3 reads CASSRAERTRGYTF. CDR3 DNA: TGTGCCAGCAGCAGGGCCGAGCGAACAAGAGGCTACACCTTC.

This chain links TRBV4-1 with TRBJ1-4, with a weak D call TRBD1 (5 bases). V was cut by 0 bases and J by 3 bases, with 11 bases left in between. CDR3 length: 16 amino acids. Germline CDR1 MGHRA, CDR2 YSYEKL. As DNA, the CDR3 is TGCGCCAGCAGCCAAGATGCTGGGGCAGCTAATGAAAAACTGTTTTTT. Protein product: CASSQDAGAANEKLFF.

This clone has just one count. The chain uses TRBV6-6 and TRBJ2-7; 9 bases are shared with TRBD2. The CDR3 is made up of 15 amino acids. V gave up 5 bases and J gave up 0 bases; unmatched junction bases: 5. Per germline, CDR1 MNHNY and CDR2 SVGAGI (reference sequence). The CDR3 reads CASSHSGGSSYEQYF. The CDR3 nucleotides are TGTGCCAGCAGTCATAGCGGGGGAAGCTCCTACGAGCAGTACTTC.

The CDR3 loop reads CASSPTLRLAYNEQFF. The CDR3 DNA sequence: TGTGCCAGCAGCCCAACACTTCGTCTAGCCTACAATGAGCAGTTCTTC. This chain links TRBV14 with TRBJ2-1; D uncertain. V lost 4 bases and J 2 bases, leaving 15 bases between the germline ends. Per the germline V gene, CDR1 is SGHDN and CDR2 is FVKESK. The CDR3 is made up of 16 amino acids.

This chain's CDR3 is CAWSVPYSEQYF. Written as DNA, the CDR3 is TGTGCCTGGAGTGTACCCTACTCCGAGCAGTACTTC. This chain connects TRBV30 to TRBJ2-7; D ambiguous. V was shortened by 0 bases and J by 6 bases, with 9 bases between the two germline ends. This CDR3 comprises 12 residues. In germline, CDR1 is GTSNPN, CDR2 SVGIG (reference sequence).

The chain combines TRBV5-6 with TRBJ2-7; D may be TRBD2 (5 bases). This CDR3 has 12 residues. Deletions cut 2 bases from V and 9 bases from J, with 12 bases between. The germline V gene encodes CDR1 SGHDT and CDR2 YYEEEE. CDR3 DNA: TGTGCCAGCAGCTTCGGGGAGTTCGGGCAGTACTTC. It specifies CASSFGEFGQYF. Full variable domain (remainder filled in from reference TRBV5-6 and TRBJ2-7): DAGVTQSPTHLIKTRGQQVTLRCSPKSGHDTVSWYQQALGQGPQFIFQYYEEEERQRGNFPDRFSGHQFPNYSSELNVNALLLGDSALYLCASSFGEFGQYFGPGTRLTVT.

The rearrangement joins TRBV6-5 to TRBJ1-1; tentatively, D is TRBD1 (5 bases). This CDR3 contains 15 residues. Germline V gene lookup returns CDR1 MNHEY and CDR2 SVGAGI. V was cut by 10 bases and J by 1 base, with 19 bases left in between. CDR3 nucleotide sequence: TGTGCCACCCAGGCGGGGAGGGGATCGAACACTGAAGCTTTCTTT. This encodes CATQAGRGSNTEAFF.

This clone was recorded only once. The chain combines TRBV11-2 with TRBJ1-1, with D hard to call. Trimming took 1 base from V and 7 from J, leaving 7 bases between them. The CDR3 spans 12 residues. The V gene's germline CDR1 is SGHAT and CDR2 FQNNGV. The CDR3 spells CASSLAGVEAFF. The CDR3 DNA is TGTGCCAGCAGCTTAGCAGGAGTTGAAGCTTTCTTT.

This rearrangement joins TRBV6-5 to TRBJ2-4, with 7 positions matching TRBD1. This CDR3 is built from 15 residues. Trimming at V came to 6 bases and at J to 1 base, leaving 6 bases not matched to a gene. Germline V gene sequence: CDR1 MNHEY, CDR2 SVGAGI. The CDR3 coding sequence is TGTGCCAGCAGAGCACAGGGGTACGCCAAAAACATTCAGTACTTC. Protein: CASRAQGYAKNIQYF.

The chain is built from TRBV19 and TRBJ2-2, with D perhaps TRBD1 or TRBD2 (6 bases each). Germline CDR1 is LNHDA and CDR2 is SQIVND (reference sequence). Trimming took off 5 bases at V and 6 bases at J, with 16 bases between the two ends. This CDR3 has 15 residues. The CDR3 coding sequence is TGTGCCAGTAGTGCCTGGGGGGCAGGTCCCGGGGAGCTGTTTTTT. Its translation: CASSAWGAGPGELFF.

The V gene is TRBV19, the J gene TRBJ1-6; D is uncertain. The CDR3 is made up of 12 amino acids. CDR1 and CDR2 (germline): LNHDA, SQIVND (reference sequence). V was trimmed by 2 bases and J by 8 bases, leaving 4 bases between them. CDR3 sequence: CASSILDSPLHF. CDR3 DNA: TGTGCCAGTAGTATACTTGATTCACCCCTCCACTTT.

The genes are TRBV4-1 and TRBJ2-2; D gene uncertain. Trimming removed 0 bases at V and 0 bases at J, with 14 bases between. This CDR3 has 18 amino acids. CDR1 and CDR2 from the germline V gene are MGHRA and YSYEKL. The CDR3 is CASSQERVGRANTGELFF. In DNA form, the CDR3 reads TGCGCCAGCAGCCAAGAAAGGGTCGGCAGAGCGAACACCGGGGAGCTGTTTTTT.

V gene TRBV7-2 combines with J gene TRBJ2-1; D possibly uses TRBD1 or TRBD2 (5 bases each). Germline lookup yields CDR1 SGHTA and CDR2 FQGNSA. This CDR3 is 14 amino acids long. Trimming cost V 5 bases and J 7 bases, with 15 bases left between them. The CDR3 loop is CASSPKWGGNEQFF. Here the CDR3 DNA reads TGTGCCAGCAGCCCCAAATGGGGCGGGAATGAGCAGTTCTTC.

This chain joins TRBV28 and TRBJ1-5; TRBD1 matches at 8 bases. Germline-derived CDR1 and CDR2 are MDHEN and SYDVKM. This CDR3 is 15 amino acids long. The trim removed 6 bases at V and 4 bases at J, leaving 8 bases unmatched. Here the CDR3 reads CASSQGQEGNQPQHF. The CDR3 bases are TGTGCCAGCAGCCAGGGACAGGAGGGAAATCAGCCCCAGCATTTT.